This T cell receptor beta chain is drawn from a study of a mutant IDH1 vaccine in newly diagnosed glioma. Study summary: Of the patients given treatment, approximately 60% were male and approximately 38% were female, and a mean age of approximately 37 years was recorded. Whole-study findings and limits: Of all patients, about 94% showed vaccine-induced immune responses.

Clones were read by immunoSEQ multiplex PCR, and TCRdb kept only the in-frame ones, dropping some. This table has under 75,000 clones, approximately 92% appearing once. Trimming took off 2 bases at V and 2 bases at J, with 7 bases between the two ends. This CDR3 is built from 13 residues. Per germline, CDR1 MNHEY and CDR2 SVGAGI. As for this clone: Its antigen is still unknown.

The time point denotes: baseline, week 1 (first vaccination visit). Stated treatment: pre-vaccination baseline after standard-of-care therapy. The rearrangement links TRBV6-5 to TRBJ2-7; no reliable D call. The sample in question was PBMCs, obtained from a glioma patient treated with radiotherapy, temozolomide or both. The sequence came from a man aged 50 or older with glioma. The CDR3 region has the DNA TGTGCCAGCAGTTACCGGGCACCCTACGAGCAGTACTTC. It specifies CASSYRAPYEQYF.